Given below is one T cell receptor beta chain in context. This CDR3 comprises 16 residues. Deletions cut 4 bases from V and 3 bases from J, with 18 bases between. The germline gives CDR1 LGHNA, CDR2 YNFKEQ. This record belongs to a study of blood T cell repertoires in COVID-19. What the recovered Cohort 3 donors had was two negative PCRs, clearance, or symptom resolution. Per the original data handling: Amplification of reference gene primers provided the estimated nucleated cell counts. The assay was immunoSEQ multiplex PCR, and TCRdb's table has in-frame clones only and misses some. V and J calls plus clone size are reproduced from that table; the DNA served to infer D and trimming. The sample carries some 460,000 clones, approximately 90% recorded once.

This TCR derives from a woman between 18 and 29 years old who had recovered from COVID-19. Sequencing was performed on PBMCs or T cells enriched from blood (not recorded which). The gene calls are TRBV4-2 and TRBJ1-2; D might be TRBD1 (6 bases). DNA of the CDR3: TGTGCCAGCAGCCCCCTTACACAGGGCACTGACTATGGCTACACCTTC. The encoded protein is CASSPLTQGTDYGYTF.